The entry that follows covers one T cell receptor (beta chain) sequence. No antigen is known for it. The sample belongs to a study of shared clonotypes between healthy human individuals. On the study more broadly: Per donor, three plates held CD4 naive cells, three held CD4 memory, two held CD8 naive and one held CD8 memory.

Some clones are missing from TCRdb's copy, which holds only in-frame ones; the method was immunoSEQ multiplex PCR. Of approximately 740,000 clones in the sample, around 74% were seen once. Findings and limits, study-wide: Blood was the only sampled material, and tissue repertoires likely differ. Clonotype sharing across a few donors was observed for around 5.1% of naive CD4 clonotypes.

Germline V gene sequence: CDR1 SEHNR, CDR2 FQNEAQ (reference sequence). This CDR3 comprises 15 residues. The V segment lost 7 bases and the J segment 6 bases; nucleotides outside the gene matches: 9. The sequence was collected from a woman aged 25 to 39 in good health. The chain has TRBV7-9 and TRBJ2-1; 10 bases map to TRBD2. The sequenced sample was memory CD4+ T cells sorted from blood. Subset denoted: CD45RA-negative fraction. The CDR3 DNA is TGTGCCAGCATCCGACCGGGACTAGCGATCAATGAGCAGTTCTTC. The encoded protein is CASIRPGLAINEQFF.